This T cell receptor beta chain emerged from a study of CD8+ T cells in alopecia areata. On the study more broadly: Twice a day, 5 to 10 mg of oral tofacitinib was administered to treated patients. The tofacitinib course ran for 6 to 18 months and was followed by 6 months off drug. Study-level results: Lesional scalp, especially alopecia totalis/universalis, showed higher clonality than normal scalp.

CD4+ and CD8+ T cells were sorted from PBMCs stained for CD3, CD4 and CD8. On this clone itself: Its antigen is as yet unknown.

Following RNA extraction, reverse transcription yielded cDNA that acted as the sequencing template. Assay: immunoSEQ multiplex PCR; the TCRdb copy retains only in-frame clones and omits some. The sample has 150,000 to 200,000 clones; 59% are singletons. V lost 0 bases to trimming and J lost 3 bases, with 10 bases between them. The CDR3 loop spans 14 amino acids. Per the germline V gene, CDR1 is SGHKS and CDR2 is YYEKEE (reference sequence). The rearrangement joins TRBV5-5 to TRBJ2-7; D might be TRBD1 (6 bases). The source is a human donor with alopecia areata. The starting material was CD4+ T cells sorted from blood, obtained at week 0. CDR3 loop: CASSLDRAFYEQYF. The DNA for the CDR3 is TGTGCCAGCAGCTTGGACAGGGCCTTCTACGAGCAGTACTTC.